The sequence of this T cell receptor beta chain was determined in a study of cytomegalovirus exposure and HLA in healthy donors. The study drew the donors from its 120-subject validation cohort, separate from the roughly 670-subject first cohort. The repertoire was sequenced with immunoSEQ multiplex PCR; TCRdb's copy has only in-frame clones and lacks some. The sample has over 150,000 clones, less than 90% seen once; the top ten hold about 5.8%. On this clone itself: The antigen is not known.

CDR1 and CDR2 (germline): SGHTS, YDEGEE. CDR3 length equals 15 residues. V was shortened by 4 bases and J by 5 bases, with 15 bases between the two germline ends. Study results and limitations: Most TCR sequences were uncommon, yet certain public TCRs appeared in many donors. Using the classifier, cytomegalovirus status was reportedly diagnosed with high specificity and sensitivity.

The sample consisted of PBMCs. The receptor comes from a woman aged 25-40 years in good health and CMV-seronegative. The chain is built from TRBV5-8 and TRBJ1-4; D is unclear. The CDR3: CASSLLSVLNEKLFF. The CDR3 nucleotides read TGTGCCAGCAGCCTATTGTCAGTCCTAAATGAAAAACTGTTTTTT.